A selection of T cell receptor beta chains follows, all from one sample in a study of early T cells in non-severe SARS-CoV-2 infection. TCRdb reprocessed the 5' RACE reads via MiXCR and lists one record per CDR3 protein. The sample consists of under 85,000 distinct CDR3 sequences, about 12% of them appearing once. The starting material was whole blood, obtained at baseline. The receptors stem from an adult who was a healthcare worker with PCR-confirmed SARS-CoV-2 infection or an uninfected control (not recorded which). The donor label of this sample is uncertain. Both conserved end residues are part of each CDR3. The D gene is left open where the match is weak. Clone sizes are given selectively: once, few, many, or a class where the clone is expanded.

size	V	D	J	DNA	CDR3
.	TRBV27	.	TRBJ1-6	TGTGCCAGCAGTTTAAAGGCTCTTGACGGTGGATCGTATAATTCACCCCTCCACTTT	CASSLKALDGGSYNSPLHF
many	TRBV25-1	.	TRBJ2-2	TGTGCCAGCTCCCCCGCCGGGACCCTGGGGGCCGGGGAGCTGTTTTTT	CASSPAGTLGAGELFF
many	TRBV7-3	TRBD2	TRBJ2-1	TGTGCCAGCAGCTTAGAAGCGGGGGGCCCTTCCTACAATGAGCAGTTCTTC	CASSLEAGGPSYNEQFF
few	TRBV19	TRBD1	TRBJ1-5	TGTGCCAGTAGTACACTGGGACAGCATCGGCCCCAGCATTTT	CASSTLGQHRPQHF
many	TRBV5-1	TRBD1	TRBJ2-7	TGCGCCAGCAGCCCGTCGACAGGGCCCTACGAGCAGTACTTC	CASSPSTGPYEQYF
few	TRBV7-9	.	TRBJ2-7	TGTGCCAGCAGCTTCTTGGGCGCGGGGGAGCAGTACTTC	CASSFLGAGEQYF
.	TRBV5-6	.	TRBJ1-1	TGTGCCAGCAGCCTATTTGGGCTGGCTGAAGCTTTCTTT	CASSLFGLAEAFF
.	TRBV29-1	.	TRBJ1-1	TGCAGCGTTGAGAGGGGAAACACTGAAGCTTTCTTT	CSVERGNTEAFF
few	TRBV10-3	.	TRBJ2-3	TGTGCCATCAGTGAGTGGTCGGGCACAGATACGCAGTATTTT	CAISEWSGTDTQYF
.	TRBV23-1	TRBD1	TRBJ2-3	TGCGCCAGCAGTCAATCGTTTAGGACAGGCGGCACAGATACGCAGTATTTT	CASSQSFRTGGTDTQYF
many	TRBV7-6	TRBD2	TRBJ2-1	TGTGCCAGCAGCTTTCGTTCGGGAGGAACCTACAATGAGCAGTTCTTC	CASSFRSGGTYNEQFF
few	TRBV27	TRBD1	TRBJ1-5	TGTGCCAGCAGAATCCGGGGACAGGGGCAGTTTTTGTATCAGCCCCAGCATTTT	CASRIRGQGQFLYQPQHF
few	TRBV24-1	TRBD2	TRBJ2-1	TGTGCCACCAGTGCGAGCGGGAGTATGAATGAGCAGTTCTTC	CATSASGSMNEQFF
.	TRBV20-1	.	TRBJ2-3	TGCAGTGCTAGAGACCCCCTCACAGATACGCAGTATTTT	CSARDPLTDTQYF
few	TRBV11-3	TRBD1	TRBJ1-1	TGTGCCAGCAGCTTAGGAGATTTCGTTTGGACGGACAGGGGAGTGAACACTGAAGCTTTCTTT	CASSLGDFVWTDRGVNTEAFF
many	TRBV7-9	TRBD1	TRBJ2-5	TGTGCCAGCAGCCGCCGGACAGGTTTAGAGACCCAGTACTTC	CASSRRTGLETQYF
many	TRBV7-2	TRBD2	TRBJ2-3	TGTGCCAGCAGCACAACTAGCGTCGGGGTATCAGATACGCAGTATTTT	CASSTTSVGVSDTQYF
few	TRBV5-1	.	TRBJ2-3	TGCGCCAGCAGCTTGGCCCTGACCTCGAGGATAGATACGCAGTATTTC	CASSLALTSRIDTQYF
many	TRBV5-1	.	TRBJ2-3	TGCGCCAGCAGCCTCCAACTGGGGACCGTCACCACAGATACGCAGTATTTT	CASSLQLGTVTTDTQYF
.	TRBV7-3	TRBD2	TRBJ2-7	TGTGCCAGCAGCTCCATCGGGAGGGCCGGCTCCTACGAGCAGTACTTC	CASSSIGRAGSYEQYF
many	TRBV20-1	TRBD1	TRBJ2-5	TGCAGTGCGAGACAGGGGTACGGCCAAGAGACCCAGTACTTC	CSARQGYGQETQYF
.	TRBV12-3/TRBV12-4	TRBD2	TRBJ2-7	TGTGCCAGCAGTAAGGGAGGGGCCTACGAGCAGTACTTC	CASSKGGAYEQYF
few	TRBV7-2	.	TRBJ2-5	TGTGCCAGCAGCCCCGGGAGATACCGGCAGACCCAGTACTTC	CASSPGRYRQTQYF
.	TRBV10-1	.	TRBJ2-2	TGCGCCAGCAGTGAGCGGAGGGACACCGGGGAGCTGTTTTTT	CASSERRDTGELFF